This T cell receptor (beta chain) was recorded in a study of multiple sclerosis patients with progressive multifocal leukoencephalopathy. The CDR3 sequence is 12 residues long. V was shortened by 7 bases and J by 5 bases, with 8 bases between the two germline ends. Germline loops: CDR1 MNHNY, CDR2 SVGAGI (reference sequence). Measured with immunoSEQ multiplex PCR; TCRdb has only the in-frame clones, and not every one. The sample lists some 31,000 clones; roughly 84% were seen once. Time point described: time of PML onset. The J gene is TRBJ2-2, the V gene TRBV6-6, with D perhaps matching TRBD2 (6 bases). This TCR came from a human donor with progressive multifocal leukoencephalopathy. This specimen consisted of PBMCs, obtained from a patient treated with natalizumab. The CDR3 protein is CASKSGTGELFF. Written as DNA, the CDR3 is TGTGCCAGCAAGAGCGGGACCGGGGAGCTGTTTTTT.